Listed here are 24 T cell receptor beta chains from one sample, sequenced in a study of regulatory T cells in long-lasting Graves disease. As for time point: newly diagnosed GD, antithyroid drugs for less than 3 months. Extracted PBMC RNA gave rise to the TCR library. CDR3-region Arm-PCR and iRepertoire HTBI primers produced the TCR beta libraries. TCRdb analysed the multiplex PCR reads with MiXCR anew, one entry per CDR3 protein. The table has roughly 560,000 distinct CDR3 sequences, about 15% seen once. This sample also appeared in a second study, on T cells in Graves' hyperthyroidism and ophthalmopathy.

Sequences were derived from peripheral blood mononuclear cells (PBMCs), sampled at new diagnosis, from a patient treated with antithyroid drugs. These receptors were collected from a woman aged 35-60 years with Graves disease.

The chain has TRBV19 and TRBJ2-1, with TRBD2 matching 12 bases. The CDR3 has 17 residues. Germline assignment: CDR1 LNHDA and CDR2 SQIVND (reference sequence). Trimming at V came to 0 bases and at J to 7 bases, leaving 7 bases not matched to a gene. CDR3 coding DNA: TGTGCCAGTAGTATAGATCCCGGGACTAGCGGGCTAAATGAGCAGTTCTTC. This gives the protein CASSIDPGTSGLNEQFF.

The V call is TRBV18, the J call TRBJ2-7; TRBD2 might be the D (5 bases). The CDR3 length is 14 residues. Germline lookup yields CDR1 KGHSH and CDR2 LQKENI. Deletions cut 6 bases from V and 5 bases from J, with 17 bases between. Here the CDR3 DNA reads TGTGCCAGCTCCCTGGATCGGGGTTCCCACGAGCAGTACTTC. As protein: CASSLDRGSHEQYF.

This clonotype has at least ten counts. V usage is TRBV11-2 and J usage is TRBJ2-5; TRBD1 agrees at 10 bases. Germline loops: CDR1 SGHAT, CDR2 FQNNGV. Trimming took 1 base from V and 5 from J; bases not matched to a gene: 10. The CDR3 contains 17 residues. This CDR3 is CASSLGPDRGRRETQYF. In DNA form, the CDR3 reads TGTGCCAGCAGCTTAGGGCCAGACAGGGGGCGCCGGGAGACCCAGTACTTC.

This clonotype has more than one count but fewer than ten. The chain carries TRBV6-6 and TRBJ2-3; D uncertain. CDR1 and CDR2 (germline): MNHNY, SVGAGI (reference sequence). The V gene lost 0 bases and the J gene lost 4 bases, with 8 bases spanning the gap. The CDR3 extends over 14 amino acids. The CDR3 DNA reads as TGTGCCAGCAGTTACTCGGGATCCGCAGATACGCAGTATTTT. Its translation: CASSYSGSADTQYF.

This clonotype came up a few times. The chain carries TRBV5-5 and TRBJ2-3; 8 nucleotides match TRBD2. Germline-derived CDR1 and CDR2 are SGHKS and YYEKEE (reference sequence). There are 15 residues in the CDR3. The J segment lost 5 bases and the V segment lost 6 bases, leaving 11 bases of the junction unmatched. The CDR3 sequence is CASTSRGGIGDTQYF. The CDR3 nucleotides read TGTGCCAGCACCAGCCGGGGGGGCATAGGAGATACGCAGTATTTT.

This clonotype was observed many times. One end of the junction does not line up with germline, which may come from a read error. This sequence joins TRBV5-1 and TRBJ1-1; TRBD1 might be the D (6 bases). CDR3 size: 14 residues. Germline CDR1 SGHRS, CDR2 YFSETQ. CDR3 sequence reads: CASSLGGENTEAFF. DNA for the CDR3: TGTGCCAGCAGCCTCGGGGGCGAGAACACTGAAGCTTTCTTT.

This clonotype was seen repeatedly, ten times or more. The chain links TRBV28 to TRBJ1-2; D not resolved. V was pared by 7 bases and J by 7 bases, with 13 bases between. Per the germline V gene, CDR1 is MDHEN and CDR2 is SYDVKM. The CDR3 has 12 residues. The CDR3 sequence: CASTDGSGGYTF. The CDR3 DNA reads as TGTGCCAGCACGGACGGTTCGGGTGGCTACACCTTC.

This clonotype was counted at least ten times. The chain uses TRBV28 and TRBJ1-6; unclear D gene. CDR1 and CDR2 (germline): MDHEN, SYDVKM. Trimming shortened V by 3 bases and J by 10 bases, and 13 bases separated the two germline ends. The CDR3 is 14 residues long. CDR3 in amino acids: CASSLLSSTSPLHF. DNA of the CDR3: TGTGCCAGCAGTTTGCTTTCCTCGACCTCACCCCTCCACTTT.

V is TRBV19 and J is TRBJ2-5; perhaps TRBD1 as D (6 bases). This CDR3 has 16 residues. V was pared by 8 bases and J by 0 bases, with 19 bases between. Per germline, CDR1 LNHDA and CDR2 SQIVND (reference sequence). This chain's CDR3 is CASSDAKTGHQETQYF. The CDR3 DNA is TGTGCCAGTTCCGATGCTAAGACAGGACACCAAGAGACCCAGTACTTC.

This clonotype was counted between two and nine times. The chain carries TRBV10-3 and TRBJ1-3; D gene uncertain. In germline, CDR1 is ENHRY, CDR2 SYGVKD. This CDR3 is 14 amino acids long. With 6 bases removed from V and 0 bases from J, the gap between germline ends came to 9 bases. Here the CDR3 reads CAIRPPNSGNTIYF. As DNA, the CDR3 is TGTGCCATCAGGCCCCCCAACTCTGGAAACACCATATATTTT.

The chain is built from TRBV6-1 and TRBJ1-3; 8 bases line up with TRBD1. The CDR3 sequence is 15 residues long. Trimming cost V 10 bases and J 2 bases; bases outside gene matches: 10. Per the germline V gene, CDR1 is MNHNS and CDR2 is SASEGT. This chain's CDR3 is CATALGQATGNTIYF. CDR3 bases: TGTGCCACCGCACTGGGACAGGCGACTGGAAACACCATATATTTT.

V and J are TRBV20-1 and TRBJ1-2, with D maybe TRBD1 (5 bases). With 3 bases removed from V and 1 base from J, the gap between germline ends came to 24 bases. The germline V gene encodes CDR1 DFQATT and CDR2 SNEGSKA (reference sequence). This CDR3 comprises 18 residues. Here the CDR3 DNA reads TGCAGTGCTAGGCCCAACCTCGGCGGGGGGACCCTTAACTATGGCTACACCTTC. It codes for CSARPNLGGGTLNYGYTF.

This chain links TRBV29-1 with TRBJ2-3; no clear D gene. Germline CDR1 reads SQVTM; CDR2 reads ANQGSEA. Trimming stripped 7 bases from V and 6 bases from J, with 11 bases between. CDR3 length equals 11 residues. DNA for the CDR3: TGCAGCGCCGAGAATGGGGATACGCAGTATTTT. It yields the protein CSAENGDTQYF.

This clonotype was picked up many times. This chain links TRBV11-2 with TRBJ1-4; D is possibly TRBD1 (5 bases). This CDR3 has 16 amino acids. Germline values: CDR1 SGHAT, CDR2 FQNNGV. The V end was cut by 5 bases, the J end by 1 base, with 14 bases between. For the CDR3, the DNA is TGTGCCAGCAGCCGGCGGGACGGCAAAACTAATGAAAAACTGTTTTTT. This encodes CASSRRDGKTNEKLFF.

This clonotype was counted a single time. A read error may explain this, as a much larger clone is one base away. This chain joins TRBV15 and TRBJ1-4; D uncertain. The CDR3 is made up of 18 amino acids. Trimming pared 4 bases from V and 2 bases from J, leaving 20 bases between. Germline V gives CDR1 LNHNV, CDR2 YYDKDF (reference sequence). For the CDR3, the DNA is TGTGCCACCAGCAAAGATTACCCGGGCGGAGGCACTAATGAAAAACTGTTTTTT. This sequence encodes CATSKDYPGGGTNEKLFF.

The rearrangement joins TRBV5-6 to TRBJ2-5; D unclear. CDR1 and CDR2 from the germline V gene are SGHDT and YYEEEE. The V gene lost 0 bases and the J gene lost 2 bases, with 8 bases spanning the gap. The CDR3 extends over 14 amino acids. CDR3 sequence (DNA): TGTGCCAGCAGCTTGGATCCTCAACAAGAGACCCAGTACTTC. As protein: CASSLDPQQETQYF.

V gene TRBV19 combines with J gene TRBJ1-1; TRBD1 is a possible D gene (5 bases). This CDR3 comprises 15 residues. Per germline, CDR1 LNHDA and CDR2 SQIVND (reference sequence). The ends were cut back, 9 bases at V and 4 bases at J, with 21 bases in the middle. CDR3 DNA: TGTGCCAGCACTGAGGGAGGGGTGCGGACCACTGAAGCTTTCTTT. Translated, it gives CASTEGGVRTTEAFF.

The V gene is TRBV20-1, the J gene TRBJ1-1; 10 bases line up with TRBD1. V lost 6 bases and J lost 2; bases outside the gene matches: 3. The CDR3 runs 13 residues. Germline CDR1 is DFQATT and CDR2 is SNEGSKA (reference sequence). CDR3 amino acids: CSAGTGDNTEAFF. DNA for the CDR3: TGCAGTGCCGGGACAGGGGACAACACTGAAGCTTTCTTT.

This chain links TRBV29-1 with TRBJ1-1; D uncertain. The CDR3 is made up of 13 amino acids. Deletions cut 4 bases from V and 1 base from J, with 10 bases between. Per the germline V gene, CDR1 is SQVTM and CDR2 is ANQGSEA. This chain's CDR3 is CSVVAVSNTEAFF. The CDR3 coding sequence is TGCAGCGTTGTGGCAGTTTCGAACACTGAAGCTTTCTTT.

The rearrangement joins TRBV30 to TRBJ1-1, with a possible D match to TRBD1 (6 bases). This CDR3 comprises 12 residues. The V gene's germline CDR1 is GTSNPN and CDR2 SVGIG (reference sequence). Trimming removed 4 bases from V and 0 bases from J, with 6 bases in between. CDR3: CAWNRVNTEAFF. CDR3 nucleotides: TGTGCCTGGAACAGGGTGAACACTGAAGCTTTCTTT.

J is TRBJ2-1 and V is TRBV6-1; 10 nucleotides line up with TRBD1. CDR1 is MNHNS and CDR2 is SASEGT in the germline V gene. V was clipped by 7 bases and J by 8 bases; unmatched bases: 14. The CDR3 is 16 residues long. For the CDR3, the DNA is TGTGCCAGCACCAACCCCCGGGACAGGGGAGAATATGAGCAGTTCTTC. This translates into CASTNPRDRGEYEQFF.

This clonotype qualifies as medium-sized (0.01 to 0.1%). The rearrangement joins TRBV27 to TRBJ1-2; D might be TRBD1 (5 bases). Per germline, CDR1 MNHEY and CDR2 SMNVEV (reference sequence). CDR3 length equals 14 residues. Between the trimmed V and J ends, which lost 2 bases and 8 bases, there was a span of 15 bases. This CDR3 is CASSLADGGRGYTF. The CDR3 DNA reads TGTGCCAGCAGTTTAGCGGACGGGGGAAGGGGCTACACCTTC.

This clonotype was detected a few times. The chain joins TRBV19 to TRBJ2-7; 8 bases line up with TRBD2. Germline trimming cut 6 bases from V and 4 bases from J; bases unmatched to any gene: 8. Looked up from germline, CDR1 is LNHDA and CDR2 is SQIVND (reference sequence). The CDR3 covers 14 residues. The CDR3 sequence is CASRSREGGYEQYF. CDR3 nucleotide sequence: TGTGCCAGTAGGTCCCGGGAGGGAGGGTACGAGCAGTACTTC.

As for this clonotype: A much larger clonotype is one base distant, so this may be a read error. The rearrangement uses TRBV11-2 and TRBJ2-4, with TRBD2 matching 10 bases. J was trimmed by 6 bases and V by 0 bases; bases with no gene match: 5. The CDR3 consists of 16 residues. CDR1 is SGHAT and CDR2 is FQNNGV in the germline V gene. CDR3: CASSLDGTSAVNIQYF. The CDR3 bases are TGTGCCAGCAGCTTAGATGGGACTAGCGCGGTAAACATTCAGTACTTC.